A selection of T cell receptor beta chains follows, all from one sample in a study of T cell changes during pregnancy in multiple sclerosis. Clones were sequenced by immunoSEQ multiplex PCR, and TCRdb holds only the in-frame ones, with some missing. Of about 40,000 clones in the sample, approximately 94% were seen once. Sequencing used peripheral blood, obtained before pregnancy. All receptors derive from a female donor with multiple sclerosis, enrolled in a pregnancy study. CDR3s include the opening cysteine and the closing phenylalanine or tryptophan. Each record gives: clone size, J gene, D gene, V gene, CDR3 protein, CDR3 DNA. D genes are given only for firm matches. Part of the rows lack a size; the others show once, few, many or a class for expanded clones.

size: -; J: TRBJ2-7; D: -; V: TRBV11-2; CDR3: CASSFSGGGRYEQYF; DNA: TGTGCCAGCAGCTTTTCGGGCGGGGGCCGCTACGAGCAGTACTTC
size: -; J: TRBJ1-3; D: -; V: TRBV27; CDR3: CASRKTGFGNTIYF; DNA: TGTGCCAGCCGAAAAACAGGGTTTGGAAACACCATATATTTT
size: -; J: TRBJ2-7; D: TRBD1; V: TRBV10-3; CDR3: CAISAGQGYEQYF; DNA: TGTGCCATCAGTGCGGGACAGGGTTACGAGCAGTACTTC
size: -; J: TRBJ2-3; D: -; V: TRBV11-3; CDR3: CASSPRTSTTDTQYF; DNA: TGTGCCAGCAGCCCCCGGACAAGTACCACAGATACGCAGTATTTT
size: -; J: TRBJ2-7; D: TRBD2; V: TRBV19; CDR3: CASSQTSGSAPYEQYF; DNA: TGTGCCAGTTCTCAGACTAGCGGGAGTGCCCCCTACGAGCAGTACTTC
size: once; J: TRBJ1-5; D: -; V: TRBV2; CDR3: CASSEYQGQSNQPQHF; DNA: TGTGCCAGCAGTGAATACCAGGGACAAAGCAATCAGCCCCAGCATTTT
size: -; J: TRBJ2-3; D: -; V: TRBV5-1; CDR3: CASSLADTQYF; DNA: TGCGCCAGCAGCTTGGCGGATACGCAGTATTTT
size: -; J: TRBJ2-1; D: TRBD2; V: TRBV2; CDR3: CATRKGSGKGSGSYNEQFF; DNA: TGTGCCACACGTAAAGGTAGCGGGAAAGGGTCCGGGTCCTACAATGAGCAGTTCTTC
size: -; J: TRBJ2-6; D: -; V: TRBV21-1; CDR3: CASSLRLTGANVLTF; DNA: TGTGCCAGCAGCCTTCGTCTAACTGGGGCCAACGTCCTGACTTTC
size: once; J: TRBJ2-3; D: -; V: TRBV5-1; CDR3: CASSLSGRGITDTQYF; DNA: TGCGCCAGCAGCTTGTCTGGCAGGGGAATCACAGATACGCAGTATTTT
size: -; J: TRBJ1-5; D: -; V: TRBV12-5; CDR3: CASGSEGPNQPQHF; DNA: TGTGCTAGTGGATCGGAGGGCCCCAATCAGCCCCAGCATTTT
size: -; J: TRBJ1-4; D: -; V: TRBV30; CDR3: CAWSATNEKLFF; DNA: TGTGCCTGGAGCGCAACTAATGAAAAACTGTTTTTT
size: -; J: TRBJ1-5; D: TRBD1; V: TRBV2; CDR3: CASHPGQGYQPQHF; DNA: TGTGCCAGCCACCCCGGACAGGGATACCAGCCCCAGCATTTT
size: once; J: TRBJ1-1; D: -; V: TRBV7-6; CDR3: CASSLRGSGTEAFF; DNA: TGTGCCAGCAGCTTGCGGGGGAGTGGCACTGAAGCTTTCTTT
size: -; J: TRBJ2-2; D: TRBD2; V: TRBV9; CDR3: CASSVASGRVPGELFF; DNA: TGTGCCAGCAGCGTAGCTAGCGGGAGGGTGCCCGGGGAGCTGTTTTTT
size: -; J: TRBJ2-7; D: TRBD2; V: TRBV2; CDR3: CASRLGLAGSYEQYF; DNA: TGTGCCAGCAGGTTGGGACTAGCGGGGTCCTACGAGCAGTACTTC
size: -; J: TRBJ2-7; D: -; V: TRBV19; CDR3: CASSRTTGASYEQYF; DNA: TGTGCCAGTAGTCGGACGACGGGAGCATCCTACGAGCAGTACTTC
size: -; J: TRBJ1-5; D: -; V: TRBV19; CDR3: CASSIVGGAGASNQPQHF; DNA: TGTGCCAGTAGTATTGTAGGAGGTGCGGGGGCGAGCAATCAGCCCCAGCATTTT
size: once; J: TRBJ1-2; D: -; V: TRBV20-1; CDR3: CSARDMSGYTF; DNA: TGCAGTGCTAGAGATATGAGTGGCTACACCTTC
size: -; J: TRBJ1-2; D: -; V: TRBV7-4; CDR3: CASSLDGGGYYGYTF; DNA: TGTGCCAGCAGCTTAGATGGCGGGGGCTATTATGGCTACACCTTC
size: once; J: TRBJ2-5; D: TRBD2; V: TRBV5-4; CDR3: CASKPTGLAGQETQYF; DNA: TGTGCCAGCAAACCGACCGGGCTAGCGGGCCAAGAGACCCAGTACTTC
size: -; J: TRBJ2-1; D: TRBD1; V: TRBV10-3; CDR3: CAIGRDSSYNEQFF; DNA: TGTGCCATCGGCCGGGACAGCTCCTACAATGAGCAGTTCTTC
size: once; J: TRBJ2-3; D: TRBD2; V: TRBV6-6; CDR3: CASTGLAGGTDTQYF; DNA: TGTGCCAGCACCGGACTAGCGGGAGGCACAGATACGCAGTATTTT
size: -; J: TRBJ1-5; D: -; V: TRBV7-6; CDR3: CAAGGPGSNQPQHF; DNA: TGTGCCGCGGGGGGGCCAGGTAGCAATCAGCCCCAGCATTTT